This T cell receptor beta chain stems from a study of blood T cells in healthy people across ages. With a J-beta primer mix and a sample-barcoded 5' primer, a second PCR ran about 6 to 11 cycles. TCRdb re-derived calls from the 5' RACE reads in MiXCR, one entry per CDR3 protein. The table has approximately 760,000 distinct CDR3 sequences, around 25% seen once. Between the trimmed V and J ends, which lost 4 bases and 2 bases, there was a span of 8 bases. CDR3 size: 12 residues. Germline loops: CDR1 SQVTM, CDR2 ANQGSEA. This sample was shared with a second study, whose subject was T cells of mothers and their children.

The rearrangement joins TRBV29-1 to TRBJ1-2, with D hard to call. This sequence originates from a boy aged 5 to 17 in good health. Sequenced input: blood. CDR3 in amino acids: CSVVGQNYGYTF. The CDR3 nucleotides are TGCAGCGTTGTCGGGCAGAACTATGGCTACACCTTC.